The entry below gives a single T cell receptor (beta chain) sequence along with its context. This clone's antigen is unknown. It has no much larger one-base neighbor in the sample; base qualities were not kept. The cohort comprised 670 or so healthy bone marrow donors. At the time of sampling, every cohort member was nominally healthy, though immune exposures that went unrecorded were likely present. The donor was CMV seropositive and belonged to the group of about 290 seropositive cohort members. Every donor gave a peripheral blood sample, and the peripheral blood mononuclear cells from that sample were used for TCR beta sequencing. Genomic DNA extraction from the blood cell samples was performed with the Qiagen DNeasy Blood Extraction Kit. The germline V gene encodes CDR1 MGHRA and CDR2 YSYEKL. Including the terminal cysteine and phenylalanine, the CDR3 comprises 16 residues. Only the CDR3 DNA is retained, 48 bases long and in frame from the first base. Unmatched junction bases come to 6, with V trimmed by 0 bases and J by 1 base.

The data were taken from a study of cytomegalovirus exposure and HLA in healthy donors (dated by TCRdb to 2015 to 2018). Notes on the research overall: According to an earlier analysis of around 600 of the donors, 150 million to 200 million T cells yielded 90 million to 140 million unique TCR beta sequences and around 280 Gb of sequence data. An early release that covered roughly 600 HLA-typed donors contained about 300 gigabases of sequencing data and 80 million or so unique TCR sequences. Of the 350 to 450 genotyped donors, about 80% fell in the genetic ancestry cluster associated with self-reported Caucasian donors. The study aimed to test whether signatures of past pathogen exposure could be identified by cataloging public T cell receptors. The T cell repertoires of roughly 660 subjects were profiled by immunosequencing and related to cytomegalovirus serostatus. In addition to the first cohort of several hundred subjects, a separate validation cohort of 120 different subjects was used. To predict cytomegalovirus infection status, the study brought together high-throughput TCR immunosequencing, statistical association of individual TCRs with disease status, and machine learning. To study patterns of TCR occurrence, a later analysis re-analyzed previously published TCR beta repertoires from 600 to 750 donors and added high-resolution HLA genotyping. Rather than using new phenotypic data, the later analysis identified candidate immune exposures from TCR beta sequences and from how often those sequences occurred across donors. In an earlier analysis of 500 to 650 of the donors, high-throughput TCR beta sequencing was used to judge whether each TCR beta V gene segment behaved as functional or pseudogenic. Donor age, sex, ethnicity and CMV serostatus were compiled alongside the repertoire data. A later genetic analysis took genome-wide SNP genotypes for about 60% of the roughly 670 donors and used that subset as a discovery cohort. All discovery cohort repertoires had been generated using a single sequencing platform. Both class I and class II loci were covered by HLA typing, at four-digit resolution. The number of donors typed differed by locus, with roughly 620-630 for A, B, C, DRB1 and DQB1, over 500 for DQA1, about 610 for DPA1, and some 440 for DPB1. Several DR-DQ haplotypes were treated as single units for association and clustering because of strong linkage in the cohort. Among some 400 genotyped donors of the cohort, an average of about 220,000 unique TCR beta nucleotide sequences was sequenced per donor, of which approximately 18% were non-productive. Points the paper makes about the study in general: The only immune exposure information available for the cohort was CMV serostatus. The authors suggested that the approach could potentially be generalized to other disease states and immunological phenotypes. The classifier was reported to diagnose cytomegalovirus status with high specificity and sensitivity in both the original cohort and the validation cohort. Three of the identified cytomegalovirus-associated TCR beta chains were confirmed in vitro to be specific for cytomegalovirus antigens. A later analysis found that most CMV-associated TCR beta chains appeared HLA-restricted, with HLA associations seemingly driven largely by CMV exposure. Some IMGT-functional V segments, including TRBV6-2 and TRBV6-3, could not be distinguished by the 87-base-pair reads and were therefore excluded. In a later analysis, TCR association rates were found to vary across HLA loci, with the most associated TCRs seen for DRB1 alleles and the fewest for HLA-C alleles. Compared with the approximately 670-donor mean, donors in an Asian-associated ancestry cluster had fewer N-insertions in productive TCRs, according to a later genetic analysis. This cohort had only TCR beta chains sequenced, and the lack of alpha or paired-chain data limited which features could be detected. A cluster of highly shared sequence variants was judged likely to be a technical artifact of the sequencing pipeline. A later analysis found that HLA-associated TCR beta chains were more clonally expanded and had lower generation probabilities than equally common non-associated chains. Broadly in line with IMGT annotations, most TCR beta V segments showed up in productive rearrangements about 90% or about 30% of the time in an earlier analysis of around 600 of the donors. Most TCR sequences were observed very rarely across donors, whereas some public TCRs were present in many individuals. At a false discovery rate of 0.05, a later analysis linked under 20,000 TCR beta sequences to specific HLA alleles. A further reported finding was that TCR beta sequences accurately predicted the HLA-A and HLA-B alleles for most subjects in the first cohort. Approximately 18 rarely observed V segments, including chromosome 9 orphons, were excluded from the earlier analysis of just under 600 of the donors because counts were too low. When HLA alleles, especially DR and DQ, strongly co-occurred, TCR associations were difficult to assign to individual alleles. A later analysis reported that several top co-occurrence clusters appeared linked to parvovirus B19, influenza, CMV and Epstein-Barr virus. A total of 150 to 200 TCR beta chains were listed by the study as associated with cytomegalovirus. Linkage disequilibrium might explain the correlated functional status among segregating V segments, but an unknown experimental factor could not be excluded. The presence/absence analyses assumed that sequencing depth was roughly uniform across donors, and that assumption may not be true. HLA typing was unavailable for some donors at each locus, so association tests used only the typed subset. In a later genetic analysis, a missense DCLRE1C variant was associated with V-gene and J-gene trimming of TCR beta chains, and the association was replicated in an independent cohort.

Library creation used the immunoSEQ multiplex PCR assay. The multiplex PCR relied on a mix of 60 forward primers for TCR Vbeta segments and 13 reverse primers for TCR Jbeta segments. A multiplex PCR assay on genomic DNA amplified the CDR3 region of rearranged TCR beta genes. Amplified TCR beta libraries were sequenced as 87-base-pair reads on the Illumina HiSeq System. The study's own analysis went as follows. In a later analysis, 70 million to 95 million unique TCR beta chains were counted across the roughly 670 repertoires, and approximately 11 million of these chains were shared by at least two donors. To remove PCR and sequencing errors, raw reads were error-corrected and collapsed into unique sequences using a nearest-neighbor algorithm that merged closely related sequences. To assign V, D and J gene segments, CDR3 sequences were aligned to IMGT reference sequences. Each retained sequence needed at least a six-nucleotide match to both a V gene segment and a J gene segment. Rearrangements were called productive when the CDR3 lacked stop codons and stayed in frame with V and J; all others were non-productive. CDR3 was defined by IMGT convention, running from the second conserved V-encoded cysteine to the conserved J-encoded phenylalanine. The earlier analysis of roughly 590 of the donors excluded sequences that lacked an unambiguous match to a single V gene segment. An earlier analysis of almost 600 of the donors classified V segments as functional when productive rearrangements were above 56.7% and as segregating when the standard deviation between donors was above 5%. To diagnose cytomegalovirus status from the catalog of TCR beta chain sequences, a statistical classification framework was built. V and J gene assignment, in a later analysis, came from comparing TCR nucleotide sequences with IMGT/GENE-DB human TR gene sequences. In a later analysis, CDR3 sequences and most-parsimonious VDJ recombination scenarios were assigned using the TCRdist pipeline. In a later analysis, each TCR beta chain was defined by its CDR3 amino acid sequence together with its V-gene family, and reads without a unique V-gene family were excluded. As a way to deal with suspected cross-contamination and a sequencing artifact, a later analysis dropped more than 500 nucleotide sequences that were highly shared and had low generation probability. For each public chain, a later analysis derived a clonal expansion index from normalized ranks of inferred template counts within each repertoire. In a later analysis, generation probabilities were computed using a VDJ recombination model fitted to out-of-frame rearrangements, and the results were checked against IGoR. In a later analysis, hypergeometric tests were used to score TCR-TCR, TCR-HLA and TCR-CMV co-occurrence, with a repertoire-size bias correction applied to TCR pairs. To estimate false discovery rates, a later analysis permuted the HLA or CMV assignments 20 times. In a later analysis, co-occurring TCRs were grouped using DBSCAN, and TCRdist sequence similarity was added for clustering within HLA-allele-positive subsets. Repertoires with fewer than 30,000 or more than 120,000 public chains were left out of co-occurrence clustering, as were several repertoires with anomalous nucleotide sharing. TCRdb stores this immuneACCESS table with in-frame sequences only. Part of the clones is absent; in the studies checked, under half of the shortfall reflects unresolved V genes, and no reason is known for the rest. V and J calls and clone size follow that table, whereas D and trimming were derived from the DNA. This sample has 100,000 or so clones in its table, and approximately 12% of those were observed once. Approximately 15% of the sample is taken by the ten largest.

The chain links TRBV4-1 with TRBJ2-7; the central 7 bases match TRBD2. This receptor was obtained from a man aged 35 to 55 in good health and CMV-seropositive. Sequenced input: PBMCs. The encoded CDR3 is CASSQDGSGTSYEQYF. The nucleotide sequence is given as TGCGCCAGCAGCCAAGATGGAAGCGGGACTTCCTACGAGCAGTACTTC.